This TCR beta chain was sequenced during a study of radiotherapy plus CTLA-4 blockade in lung cancer. Whole-study findings and limits: After treatment with radiotherapy plus ipilimumab, TCR clones that came from the tumor expanded in blood.

On this clone itself: Its target is not known.

Trimming took off 6 bases at V and 7 bases at J, with 19 bases between the two ends. CDR3 length: 14 residues. Germline-derived CDR1 and CDR2 are MNHEY and SVGAGI. The assay was immunoSEQ multiplex PCR, and TCRdb's table has in-frame clones only and misses some. Among about 64,000 clones, approximately 68% were seen once, and the ten largest hold around 8.3%. The starting material was peripheral blood, obtained from a patient treated with radiotherapy plus ipilimumab. This TCR came from a human donor with non-small cell lung cancer whose response to radiotherapy plus ipilimumab could not be evaluated. The chain carries TRBV6-5 and TRBJ2-7; D is possibly TRBD1 (6 bases). The chain's CDR3 is CASSPGTSVKEQYF. CDR3 nucleotide sequence: TGTGCCAGCAGCCCCGGGACATCAGTCAAGGAGCAGTACTTC.